The 22 T cell receptor beta chains presented below share a single source sample, sequenced in a study of vaccination effects on CD4 cells after COVID-19 (dated by TCRdb to 2022 to 2024). The library came from the immunoSEQ multiplex PCR assay. TCRdb took this table from immuneACCESS and kept in-frame rearrangements with V and J called. Such tables lack part of the clones; where checked against another copy, unresolved V genes explain under half of the gap, and the rest is unexplained. For this sample there are tens of thousands of clones; 77% appear just once. Over 15% of the sample lies in the top ten. No antigen has been assigned to these receptors. The ViraFEST assay stimulated PBMC with viral peptide pools and then used TCR sequencing to identify antigen-specific CD4+ T cell clonotypes by expansion. After 10 to 11 days of culture, CD4+ T cells were isolated with the EasySep CD4+ T cell isolation kit. Convalescent patients had PCR-confirmed SARS-CoV-2 infection between March and December 2020, before Alpha, Beta and Delta variants emerged in the United States.

The specimen comprised CD4+ T cells from PBMCs cultured with HCoV-NL63 spike peptides, sampled before COVID-19 vaccination. The cell subset or site tag for this specimen amounts to: HCoV-NL63 spike overlapping peptide pool stimulation. The receptor set was obtained from a human donor who had a prior SARS-CoV-2 infection.

CDR3 sequence (DNA): TGTGCCAGCTCACCATCGTCGCCTAGCGGGGGGTATACGCAGTATTTT. Amino acids: CASSPSSPSGGYTQYF. The chain links TRBV18 to TRBJ2-3, with 11 bases aligning to TRBD2. The germline CDR1 and CDR2 sequences are KGHSH and LQKENI. J lost 7 bases, V lost 2 bases, and 8 bases had no gene match. The CDR3 is made up of 16 amino acids. The full variable domain, rest sourced from reference TRBV18 and TRBJ2-3, is NAGVMQNPRHLVRRRGQEARLRCSPMKGHSHVYWYRQLPEEGLKFMVYLQKENIIDESGMPKERFSAEFPKEGPSILRIQQVVRGDSAAYFCASSPSSPSGGYTQYFGPGTRLTVL.

This sequence joins TRBV4-2 and TRBJ2-3; D unclear. V was cut by 4 bases and J by 4 bases, with 15 bases left in between. The germline V gene encodes CDR1 LGHNA and CDR2 YNFKEQ. The CDR3 is made up of 15 amino acids. The CDR3: CASSLDMAGADTQYF. The CDR3 DNA is TGTGCCAGCAGCCTCGACATGGCCGGCGCAGATACGCAGTATTTT.

V is TRBV20-1 and J is TRBJ2-5; D is ambiguous. CDR1 is DFQATT, CDR2 SNEGSKA, per germline (reference sequence). This CDR3 is built from 11 residues. Trimming cost V 6 bases and J 5 bases, with 10 bases left between them. The CDR3 sequence: CSATHGETQYF. In DNA form, the CDR3 reads TGCAGTGCAACCCATGGGGAGACCCAGTACTTC.

The rearrangement uses TRBV4-2 and TRBJ2-6; D is possibly TRBD2 (7 bases). The V end lost 0 bases, the J end lost 0 bases, and 18 bases lay between the germline ends. This CDR3 has 20 residues. Germline CDR1 LGHNA, CDR2 YNFKEQ. The CDR3 loop is CASSQDAVRGGGSGANVLTF. CDR3 bases: TGTGCCAGCAGCCAAGATGCAGTTCGGGGAGGGGGCTCTGGGGCCAACGTCCTGACTTTC.

The V gene is TRBV6-2 or TRBV6-3, the J gene TRBJ2-7, with D possibly being TRBD2 (6 bases). Germline V gives CDR1 MNHEY, CDR2 SVGEGT. Trimming shortened V by 2 bases and J by 2 bases, and 10 bases separated the two germline ends. CDR3 length equals 14 residues. CDR3 in amino acids: CASSYGGKPYEQYF. The CDR3 DNA is TGTGCCAGCAGTTACGGCGGGAAGCCCTACGAGCAGTACTTC.

A few counts support this clone. The chain couples TRBV5-1 to TRBJ2-7; a possible D gene is TRBD2 (6 bases). Trimming took off 4 bases at V and 0 bases at J, with 14 bases between the two ends. The CDR3 runs to 15 residues. The germline V gene has CDR1 SGHRS and CDR2 YFSETQ. CDR3 amino acids: CASSLLSGDSYEQYF. As DNA, the CDR3 is TGCGCCAGCAGCCTATTATCGGGGGACTCCTACGAGCAGTACTTC.

The V gene is TRBV2, the J gene TRBJ2-3; D is ambiguous. This CDR3 comprises 14 residues. Germline V gives CDR1 SNHLY, CDR2 FYNNEI. CDR3 bases: TGTGGTTCGGGTATGACGGGTAGCACAGATACGCAGTATTTT. Translated: CGSGMTGSTDTQYF.

V is TRBV5-1 and J is TRBJ2-7; a possible D gene is TRBD1 (5 bases). CDR1 is SGHRS and CDR2 is YFSETQ in the germline V gene. V was clipped by 0 bases and J by 4 bases, with 14 bases between them. The CDR3 is made up of 15 amino acids. CDR3 protein: CASSLGSGPGYEQYF. CDR3 sequence (DNA): TGCGCCAGCAGCTTGGGGTCAGGGCCGGGTTACGAGCAGTACTTC.

This clone was counted only a few times. The chain combines TRBV5-1 with TRBJ1-1; the match to TRBD1 covers 7 bases. V gave up 2 bases and J gave up 5 bases; unmatched junction bases: 6. Germline V lookup: CDR1 SGHRS, CDR2 YFSETQ. The CDR3 is 14 amino acids. The CDR3: CASSFRQGETEAFF. The CDR3, as DNA: TGCGCCAGCAGCTTCCGACAGGGAGAGACTGAAGCTTTCTTT.

The V gene is TRBV6-2 or TRBV6-3, the J gene TRBJ1-2; possibly TRBD1 for D (5 bases). The CDR3 loop spans 13 amino acids. Germline V CDR1 and CDR2: MNHEY, SVGEGT. V lost 0 bases and J lost 6, with 8 bases in between. Here the CDR3 reads CASSYSRQNGYTF. In DNA, the CDR3 is TGTGCCAGCAGTTACTCTCGACAGAATGGCTACACCTTC.

This clone was detected a few times. The chain combines TRBV3-1 (or the pseudogene TRBV3-2) with TRBJ1-5; the D is unclear. The V and J ends lost 1 base and 7 bases respectively, with 5 bases between them. Germline CDR1 is LGHDT and CDR2 is YNNKEL (reference sequence). The CDR3 totals 12 residues. For the CDR3, the DNA is TGTGCCAGCAGCCAAGTAGGGCAGCCCCAGCATTTT. This sequence encodes CASSQVGQPQHF.

The genes are TRBV5-6 and TRBJ2-5, with D maybe TRBD2 (5 bases). Germline assignment: CDR1 SGHDT and CDR2 YYEEEE. The CDR3 consists of 14 residues. Trimming took 4 bases from V and 1 from J, leaving 11 bases between them. This CDR3 is CASSPEVGQETQYF. CDR3 DNA: TGTGCCAGCAGCCCGGAGGTTGGCCAAGAGACCCAGTACTTC. The complete variable domain, with remaining parts taken from reference TRBV5-6 and TRBJ2-5, reads DAGVTQSPTHLIKTRGQQVTLRCSPKSGHDTVSWYQQALGQGPQFIFQYYEEEERQRGNFPDRFSGHQFPNYSSELNVNALLLGDSALYLCASSPEVGQETQYFGPGTRLLVL.

CDR3 DNA: TGTGCCAGCTCAGATTTTGGGGACAGGGGGCGATATGAGCAGTTCTTC. Translating it yields CASSDFGDRGRYEQFF. The chain has TRBV18 and TRBJ2-1, with 12 positions matching TRBD1. In germline, CDR1 is KGHSH, CDR2 LQKENI. The CDR3 consists of 16 residues. Germline trimming cut 5 bases from V and 8 bases from J; bases unmatched to any gene: 10.

J is TRBJ2-7 and V is TRBV7-2, with 12 bases fitting TRBD2. CDR1 and CDR2 (germline): SGHTA, FQGNSA. V gave up 5 bases and J gave up 6 bases; unmatched junction bases: 8. This CDR3 spans 15 amino acids. The CDR3 here is CASSETSGRGSEQYF. In DNA form, the CDR3 reads TGTGCCAGCAGCGAGACTAGCGGGAGAGGTAGCGAGCAGTACTTC.

This chain uses TRBV6-5 with TRBJ2-2; perhaps TRBD2 as D (5 bases). The CDR3 has 16 residues. Trimming removed 3 bases from V and 6 bases from J, with 17 bases in between. Per germline, CDR1 MNHEY and CDR2 SVGAGI. The chain's CDR3 is CASSYGPPASPGELFF. CDR3 coding DNA: TGTGCCAGCAGTTATGGGCCCCCCGCTAGCCCCGGGGAGCTGTTTTTT.

V gene TRBV19 combines with J gene TRBJ2-3, with D perhaps assigned TRBD1 or TRBD2 (5 bases each). Trimming took off 1 base at V and 7 bases at J, with 15 bases between the two ends. This CDR3 is 15 amino acids long. CDR1 is LNHDA, CDR2 SQIVND, per germline (reference sequence). Written as DNA, the CDR3 is TGTGCCAGTAGTATAGCGGGCAGGGTCGGGAATACGCAGTATTTT. It is translated as CASSIAGRVGNTQYF.

The chain carries TRBV7-9 and TRBJ2-2; D gene unclear. Trimming removed 1 base at V and 5 bases at J, with 14 bases between. Germline CDR1 and CDR2: SEHNR and FQNEAQ (reference sequence). CDR3 length equals 16 residues. The CDR3 nucleotides are TGTGCCAGCAGCTTAGATCTGGGTTTAACGACCGGGGAGCTGTTTTTT. Encoded protein: CASSLDLGLTTGELFF.

The chain employs TRBV13 and TRBJ1-5; 12 positions match TRBD1. Germline V CDR1 and CDR2: PRHDT, FYEKMQ (reference sequence). The CDR3 is 15 residues long. The trim removed 4 bases at V and 7 bases at J, leaving 5 bases unmatched. Written as DNA, the CDR3 is TGTGCCAGCAGCTCAAGCGGGACAGGGGGCCAGCCCCAGCATTTT. It codes for CASSSSGTGGQPQHF.

The chain uses TRBV24-1 and TRBJ2-7; 12 nucleotides agree with TRBD2. Germline CDR1 and CDR2: KGHDR and SFDVKD. This CDR3 is built from 15 residues. The V segment lost 5 bases and the J segment 4 bases; nucleotides outside the gene matches: 5. The CDR3 region has the DNA TGTGCCACCAGTGCCGCCGGGACTAGCGGGTACGAGCAGTACTTC. It translates to CATSAAGTSGYEQYF.

CDR3 sequence (DNA): TGTGCCACCAGCAGAGAACCTCCCGGCTCGCGTGGCTACACCTTC. This sequence encodes CATSREPPGSRGYTF. The V call is TRBV15, the J call TRBJ1-2, with no clear D. V lost 0 bases to trimming and J lost 7 bases, with 15 bases between them. There are 15 residues in the CDR3. Germline assignment: CDR1 LNHNV and CDR2 YYDKDF (reference sequence).

The table lists this clone with a count of one. J is TRBJ2-1 and V is TRBV15; D assignment may be TRBD1 or TRBD2 (5 bases each). V shed 5 bases and J shed 0 bases, with 11 bases lying between them. Germline V CDR1 and CDR2: LNHNV, YYDKDF (reference sequence). This CDR3 comprises 15 residues. The chain's CDR3 is CATSGGPSSYNEQFF. CDR3 DNA sequence: TGTGCCACCAGCGGGGGACCGAGCTCCTACAATGAGCAGTTCTTC. The full variable domain, completed using reference TRBV15 and TRBJ2-1, is DAMVIQNPRYQVTQFGKPVTLSCSQTLNHNVMYWYQQKSSQAPKLLFHYYDKDFNNEADTPDNFQSRRPNTSFCFLDIRSPGLGDTAMYLCATSGGPSSYNEQFFGPGTRLTVL.

The chain recombines TRBV11-2 with TRBJ1-6, with 10 bases fitting TRBD1. J gave up 7 bases and V 5 bases, and 11 bases lay outside the gene matches. Germline V CDR1 and CDR2: SGHAT, FQNNGV. CDR3 size: 17 residues. The chain's CDR3 is CASSERDRGGRNSPLHF. CDR3 DNA sequence: TGTGCCAGCAGCGAGCGGGACAGGGGAGGAAGGAATTCACCCCTCCACTTT.